The 32 T cell receptor beta chains in this list originate from one sample, sequenced in a study of T cell changes during pregnancy in multiple sclerosis. Sequencing used immunoSEQ multiplex PCR; TCRdb keeps in-frame clones, though not all of them. In the table there are approximately 31,000 clones, about 92% of which are singletons. The sequences come from CD4+ T cells from peripheral blood mononuclear cells, collected in the second trimester of pregnancy. Receptors originate from a female donor in good health, enrolled as a control in a pregnancy study.

The chain couples TRBV15 to TRBJ1-2, with D possibly TRBD1 on 5 matching bases. This CDR3 spans 15 amino acids. Germline V gene sequence: CDR1 LNHNV, CDR2 YYDKDF (reference sequence). With 0 bases removed from V and 4 bases from J, the gap between germline ends came to 12 bases. CDR3 sequence (DNA): TGTGCCACCAGCAGAGATAGGCAGGGAACCTATGGCTACACCTTC. Its translation is CATSRDRQGTYGYTF.

This chain links TRBV18 with TRBJ1-2; D is unresolved. Deletions cut 0 bases from V and 0 bases from J, with 5 bases between. CDR1 is KGHSH, CDR2 LQKENI, per germline. CDR3 length equals 14 residues. The chain's CDR3 is CASSPPLANYGYTF. CDR3 in DNA: TGTGCCAGCTCACCACCTTTAGCTAACTATGGCTACACCTTC.

The chain employs TRBV7-8 and TRBJ2-5, with D maybe TRBD2 (5 bases). Germline V lookup: CDR1 SGHVS, CDR2 FQNEAQ. The CDR3 extends over 16 amino acids. V was clipped by 0 bases and J by 0 bases, with 11 bases between them. For the CDR3, the DNA is TGTGCCAGCAGCTTAGCTAGCGCACCCCACCAAGAGACCCAGTACTTC. Protein: CASSLASAPHQETQYF. The variable domain in full, completed from reference TRBV7-8 and TRBJ2-5, reads GAGVSQSPRYKVAKRGQDVALRCDPISGHVSLFWYQQALGQGPEFLTYFQNEAQLDKSGLPSDRFFAERPEGSVSTLKIQRTQQEDSAVYLCASSLASAPHQETQYFGPGTRLLVL.

Written as DNA, the CDR3 is TGTGCCAGCAGCTTAGTGTGGGAGACAGGTCGGGGTGTTAACACCGGGGAGCTGTTTTTT. It yields the protein CASSLVWETGRGVNTGELFF. The chain employs TRBV7-6 and TRBJ2-2, with D tentatively TRBD1 (6 bases). Trimming cost V 1 base and J 2 bases, with 23 bases left between them. Germline V gene data show CDR1 as SGHVS and CDR2 as FNYEAQ. CDR3 length: 20 amino acids.

The V and J genes are TRBV4-3 and TRBJ2-5; 10 bases map to TRBD2. There are 17 residues in the CDR3. J was trimmed by 2 bases and V by 0 bases; bases with no gene match: 6. The germline V gene encodes CDR1 LGHNA and CDR2 YSLEER. The CDR3 DNA sequence: TGCGCCAGCAGCCAAGATCAAGCGGGGGGGTTACAAGAGACCCAGTACTTC. This sequence encodes CASSQDQAGGLQETQYF.

As regards this clone: One end of the junction varies from germline; a read error may be responsible. The rearrangement uses TRBV30 and TRBJ1-1; 8 bases agree with TRBD1. The CDR3 has 12 amino acids. Looked up from germline, CDR1 is GTSNPN and CDR2 is SVGIG (reference sequence). The CDR3: CAWEGQGASIVF. The CDR3 DNA sequence: TGTGCCTGGGAGGGGCAGGGGGCCAGCATCGTATTT.

This clone was picked up one time. This chain links TRBV5-6 with TRBJ2-1; 7 nucleotides line up with TRBD1. After removal of 5 bases from V and 8 bases from J, the junction contained 7 bases not matched to a gene. The length of the CDR3 is 13 residues. Per the germline V gene, CDR1 is SGHDT and CDR2 is YYEEEE. CDR3 residues: CASRTTGFHEQFF. The CDR3 region has the DNA TGTGCCAGCAGGACGACAGGGTTCCATGAGCAGTTCTTC.

The J gene is TRBJ1-1, the V gene TRBV10-1, with 7 bases lining up with TRBD1. The CDR3 has 17 amino acids. Germline V CDR1 and CDR2: WNHNN, SYGVQD (reference sequence). V shed 3 bases, J shed 0 bases, and the junction held 10 bases outside the gene matches. For the CDR3, the DNA is TGCGCCAGCAGTGATTCAGGGGGGAAGGCAGTGAACACTGAAGCTTTCTTT. It yields the protein CASSDSGGKAVNTEAFF.

The V call is TRBV4-2, the J call TRBJ2-2, with D maybe TRBD1 (6 bases). The CDR3 runs to 15 residues. Germline CDR1 LGHNA, CDR2 YNFKEQ. V lost 1 base and J 2 bases, leaving 8 bases between the germline ends. DNA for the CDR3: TGTGCCAGCAGCCAAGCCAGGGGAAACACCGGGGAGCTGTTTTTT. It codes for CASSQARGNTGELFF.

The rearrangement uses TRBV9 and TRBJ1-2; tentatively, D is TRBD1 (5 bases). Germline CDR1 and CDR2: SGDLS and YYNGEE. Trimming removed 4 bases from V and 4 bases from J, with 20 bases in between. This CDR3 region has 16 residues. In DNA, the CDR3 is TGTGCCAGCAGCACCCGGGGGGACTGGCTTTCCTATGGCTACACCTTC. Protein: CASSTRGDWLSYGYTF.

This clone was recorded once. V and J are TRBV6-5 and TRBJ2-1; 9 bases agree with TRBD2. V gave up 6 bases and J gave up 8 bases; unmatched junction bases: 5. The CDR3 is 13 amino acids. CDR1 MNHEY and CDR2 SVGAGI come from the germline V gene. In DNA, the CDR3 is TGTGCCAGCAGGAGCGGGGGGAGGGATGAGCAGTTCTTC. Protein: CASRSGGRDEQFF.

The J gene is TRBJ2-5, the V gene TRBV5-1; 7 nucleotides agree with TRBD2. Germline V gene data show CDR1 as SGHRS and CDR2 as YFSETQ. The CDR3 length is 13 residues. Trimming cost V 3 bases and J 5 bases; bases outside gene matches: 4. The CDR3 spells CASSSRDYETQYF. The DNA of the CDR3 is TGCGCCAGCAGCTCCCGGGACTACGAGACCCAGTACTTC.

J is TRBJ1-1 and V is TRBV18, with a tentative D call TRBD1 (6 bases). Germline V gene data show CDR1 as KGHSH and CDR2 as LQKENI. The V gene lost 3 bases and the J gene lost 3 bases, with 14 bases spanning the gap. This CDR3 is built from 15 residues. CDR3 residues: CASSPLRQGYTEAFF. The CDR3 DNA reads TGTGCCAGCTCACCTTTGAGGCAGGGGTACACTGAAGCTTTCTTT.

The genes are TRBV7-7 and TRBJ2-5; tentatively, D is TRBD2 (6 bases). The CDR3 has 14 amino acids. Trimming cost V 5 bases and J 4 bases, with 14 bases left between them. The germline CDR1 and CDR2 sequences are SSHAT and FNYEAQ (reference sequence). As DNA, the CDR3 is TGTGCCAGCAGCCCGGGACTCGGCGTAGAGACCCAGTACTTC. This translates into CASSPGLGVETQYF.

This sequence joins TRBV7-9 and TRBJ1-4; a weak D match, TRBD1 (5 bases). The CDR3 is 13 residues long. Germline V gives CDR1 SEHNR, CDR2 FQNEAQ (reference sequence). V was pared by 2 bases and J by 7 bases, with 8 bases between. DNA for the CDR3: TGTGCCAGCAGCTTATCCGGGGGTGAAAAACTGTTTTTT. This gives the protein CASSLSGGEKLFF.

The rearrangement joins TRBV7-2 to TRBJ2-2; perhaps TRBD2 as D (6 bases). The CDR3 runs to 15 residues. The ends were cut back, 4 bases at V and 0 bases at J, with 9 bases in the middle. Germline V CDR1 and CDR2: SGHTA, FQGNSA. CDR3 sequence (DNA): TGTGCCAGCAGCTGGGGGGTGGCGAACACCGGGGAGCTGTTTTTT. This gives the protein CASSWGVANTGELFF.

The rearrangement links TRBV4-3 to TRBJ1-1; D not resolved. The CDR3 length is 14 residues. Germline-derived CDR1 and CDR2 are LGHNA and YSLEER. With 3 bases removed from V and 6 bases from J, the gap between germline ends came to 14 bases. The CDR3: CASSHDDKLPEAFF. In DNA, the CDR3 is TGCGCCAGCAGCCATGACGACAAGTTGCCTGAAGCTTTCTTT.

The rearrangement links TRBV2 to TRBJ2-3, with TRBD2 matching 12 bases. V lost 4 bases to trimming and J lost 9 bases; unmatched junction nucleotides: 5. From germline, CDR1 is SNHLY and CDR2 FYNNEI. This CDR3 contains 14 residues. The CDR3 sequence is CASSVGLAGTTQYF. CDR3 nucleotide sequence: TGTGCCAGCAGTGTAGGACTAGCGGGGACAACGCAGTATTTT.

The chain employs TRBV15 and TRBJ2-2; the match to TRBD1 covers 7 bases. Trimming removed 0 bases from V and 5 bases from J; junction bases left unmatched: 3. The CDR3 is made up of 15 amino acids. The germline gives CDR1 LNHNV, CDR2 YYDKDF (reference sequence). The CDR3 is CATSRDIQGTGELFF. The CDR3 bases are TGTGCCACCAGCAGAGATATACAGGGGACCGGGGAGCTGTTTTTT.

This clone has just one count. This chain links TRBV5-5 with TRBJ2-3, with 13 bases identical to TRBD2. The ends lost 6 bases at V and 2 bases at J; junction bases unmatched: 3. Germline V lookup: CDR1 SGHKS, CDR2 YYEKEE (reference sequence). CDR3 length equals 15 residues. The CDR3 coding sequence is TGTGCCAGCATCGGACTAGCGGGGGTCACAGATACGCAGTATTTT. It specifies CASIGLAGVTDTQYF.

The chain couples TRBV19 to TRBJ1-2; perhaps TRBD1 as D (6 bases). Per germline, CDR1 LNHDA and CDR2 SQIVND (reference sequence). Trimming left V 5 bases short and J 4 bases short, with 17 bases between. The CDR3 extends over 15 amino acids. CDR3: CASSLPGQSRYGYTF. CDR3 sequence (DNA): TGTGCCAGTAGTTTACCTGGACAGTCTCGCTATGGCTACACCTTC.

The V and J genes are TRBV13 and TRBJ2-3; perhaps TRBD2 as D (6 bases). V lost 5 bases to trimming and J lost 2 bases, with 11 bases between them. CDR1 and CDR2 (germline): PRHDT, FYEKMQ (reference sequence). The CDR3 has 14 residues. This chain's CDR3 is CASSLTSNTDTQYF. CDR3 DNA: TGTGCCAGCAGCCTGACTAGTAACACAGATACGCAGTATTTT.

V is TRBV11-2 and J is TRBJ2-5, with D perhaps matching TRBD2 (6 bases). The CDR3 spans 16 residues. Trimming removed 5 bases at V and 5 bases at J, with 21 bases between. From germline, CDR1 is SGHAT and CDR2 FQNNGV. CDR3 nucleotide sequence: TGTGCCAGCAGCCTAAACGGGGTAATAGCGGAGGAGACCCAGTACTTC. Its translation is CASSLNGVIAEETQYF.

The chain joins TRBV27 to TRBJ2-2; a possible D gene is TRBD2 (6 bases). From germline, CDR1 is MNHEY and CDR2 SMNVEV (reference sequence). The CDR3 length is 14 residues. Trimming shortened V by 7 bases and J by 1 base, and 10 bases separated the two germline ends. In DNA, the CDR3 is TGTGCCAGCAAACGAGCGGGGAACACCGGGGAGCTGTTTTTT. Its protein is CASKRAGNTGELFF.

The V call is TRBV19, the J call TRBJ1-6; 8 nucleotides line up with TRBD1. The trim removed 2 bases at V and 10 bases at J, leaving 13 bases unmatched. Germline V gene sequence: CDR1 LNHDA, CDR2 SQIVND (reference sequence). The length of the CDR3 is 17 residues. CDR3 in amino acids: CASSISLRGQARSPLHF. In nucleotides, the CDR3 is TGTGCCAGTAGTATAAGTCTCAGGGGACAGGCCCGCTCACCCCTCCACTTT.

The sample holds one count of this clone. The chain recombines TRBV5-4 with TRBJ2-7; 9 bases align to TRBD1. The germline gives CDR1 SGHNT, CDR2 YYREEE (reference sequence). The CDR3 sequence is 14 residues long. V shed 4 bases, J shed 6 bases, and the junction held 8 bases outside the gene matches. CDR3 DNA: TGTGCCAGCAGCGCGGGACAGGGAGTTCTCGAGCAGTACTTC. Translation: CASSAGQGVLEQYF.

The V call is TRBV27, the J call TRBJ2-7, with 8 bases matching TRBD1. CDR1 is MNHEY and CDR2 is SMNVEV in the germline V gene (reference sequence). The CDR3 sequence is 15 residues long. Losses at the gene ends were 6 bases for V and 2 bases for J; bases not matched to a gene: 9. The CDR3 nucleotides read TGTGCCAGCAGACCAGACAGGGGCCTCACCTACGAGCAGTACTTC. Its translation: CASRPDRGLTYEQYF.

The chain carries TRBV30 and TRBJ1-1; 9 nucleotides line up with TRBD1. CDR3 length: 14 residues. With V trimmed by 3 bases and J by 4 bases, 6 bases remained unmatched. CDR1 is GTSNPN, CDR2 SVGIG, per germline (reference sequence). CDR3 nucleotide sequence: TGTGCCTGGAGACAGGACAGGGGTATCACTGAAGCTTTCTTT. This sequence encodes CAWRQDRGITEAFF.

The chain couples TRBV30 to TRBJ1-5, with TRBD1 as a possible D gene (6 bases). The germline V gene has CDR1 GTSNPN and CDR2 SVGIG (reference sequence). V was cut by 0 bases and J by 4 bases, with 16 bases left in between. The CDR3 has 16 amino acids. The CDR3 reads CAWSVAPGTLNQPQHF. Written as DNA, the CDR3 is TGTGCCTGGAGTGTAGCCCCCGGGACACTAAATCAGCCCCAGCATTTT.

The chain employs TRBV30 and TRBJ1-1; TRBD1 might be the D (6 bases). V lost 3 bases to trimming and J lost 1 base, with 15 bases between them. There are 15 residues in the CDR3. Germline V CDR1 and CDR2: GTSNPN, SVGIG (reference sequence). The CDR3 DNA reads TGTGCCTGGAGCCCTGGGACACGCAAGAACACTGAAGCTTTCTTT. It encodes CAWSPGTRKNTEAFF.

This chain uses TRBV4-3 with TRBJ1-2; the D gene is possibly TRBD1 (5 bases). Germline CDR1 LGHNA, CDR2 YSLEER. The CDR3 is 15 amino acids. Trimming removed 0 bases from V and 6 bases from J, with 14 bases in between. CDR3 coding DNA: TGCGCCAGCAGCCAAGAGGAGGGGAGGGAGAATGGCTACACCTTC. It yields the protein CASSQEEGRENGYTF.

This chain connects TRBV19 to TRBJ2-1, with TRBD2 matching over 11 bases. This CDR3 has 17 amino acids. Germline CDR1 is LNHDA and CDR2 is SQIVND (reference sequence). Losses at the gene ends were 0 bases for V and 1 base for J; bases not matched to a gene: 2. The CDR3 reads CASSIDGTSGSYNEQFF. CDR3 sequence (DNA): TGTGCCAGTAGTATAGACGGGACTAGCGGTTCCTACAATGAGCAGTTCTTC.